The entry below gives a single T cell receptor (beta chain) sequence along with its context. Its specificity is unknown. TCRalpha and TCRbeta libraries used 5'RACE with constant-segment primers and UMIs. TCRdb processed the 5' RACE reads anew with MiXCR; each CDR3 protein has one entry. The repertoire includes about 310,000 distinct CDR3 sequences, roughly a fifth of them detected once, and around 20% sits in the top ten. This entry belongs to a study of T-cell memory formation after mild COVID-19. Findings and limits, study-wide: Some SARS-CoV-2-responding clones were already detected in memory before infection.

The source material was PBMCs or a T cell subset sorted from them (not recorded which). This clonotype was obtained from a man aged 18 to 35 who had mild COVID-19 (a few samples of this study predate the infection). Cell type and time point are not known.

The CDR3 coding sequence is TGTGCCAGCAGCTTAGTCAGGGGGTCCCACAATGAGCAGTTCTTC. It yields the protein CASSLVRGSHNEQFF. The rearrangement uses TRBV13 and TRBJ2-1, with 7 positions matching TRBD1. The CDR3 spans 15 residues. Per germline, CDR1 PRHDT and CDR2 FYEKMQ (reference sequence). J gave up 5 bases and V 1 base, and 5 bases lay outside the gene matches.